This T cell receptor (beta chain) was identified in a study of pediatric ulcerative colitis. The study's findings and limits: Ulcerative colitis patients shared more blood-rectal clones than controls.

Method: immunoSEQ multiplex PCR; TCRdb's copy keeps in-frame clones and lacks some. Of 57,000 or so clones in the sample, over 80% are singletons; the top ten hold over 1.3%. Control subjects, colonoscoped for suspected IBD, had macroscopically and histologically normal endoscopy. The blood sample was taken during the colonoscopy visit. The CDR3 spans 14 residues. J lost 4 bases, V lost 4 bases, and 4 bases had no gene match. Germline V gene data show CDR1 as SGHTS and CDR2 as YDEGEE. To note about this clone: The antigen is unknown.

The source material was blood. The genes are TRBV5-8 and TRBJ1-5; 8 bases line up with TRBD1. The TCR comes from a boy younger than 18 who was a control in a study of pediatric ulcerative colitis. As DNA, the CDR3 is TGTGCCAGCAGCCCGAGGACAGGGAATCAGCCCCAGCATTTT. Encoded protein: CASSPRTGNQPQHF. Complete variable domain (other parts from reference TRBV5-8 and TRBJ1-5): EAGVTQSPTHLIKTRGQQATLRCSPISGHTSVYWYQQALGLGLQFLLWYDEGEERNRGNFPPRFSGRQFPNYSSELNVNALELEDSALYLCASSPRTGNQPQHFGDGTRLSIL.